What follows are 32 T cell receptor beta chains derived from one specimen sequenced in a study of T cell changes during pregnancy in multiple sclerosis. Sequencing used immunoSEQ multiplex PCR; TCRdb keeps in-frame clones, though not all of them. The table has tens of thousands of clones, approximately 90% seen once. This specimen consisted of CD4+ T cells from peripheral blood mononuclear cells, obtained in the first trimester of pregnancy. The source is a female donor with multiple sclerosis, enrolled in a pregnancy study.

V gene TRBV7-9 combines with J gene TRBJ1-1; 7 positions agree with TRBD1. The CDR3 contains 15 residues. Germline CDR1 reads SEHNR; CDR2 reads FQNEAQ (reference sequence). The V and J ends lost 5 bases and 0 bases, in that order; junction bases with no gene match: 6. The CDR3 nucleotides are TGTGCCAGCAGCGTGGGGACAGCGGTGAACACTGAAGCTTTCTTT. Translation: CASSVGTAVNTEAFF. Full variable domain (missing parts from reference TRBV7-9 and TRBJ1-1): DTGVSQNPRHKITKRGQNVTFRCDPISEHNRLYWYRQTLGQGPEFLTYFQNEAQLEKSRLLSDRFSAERPKGSFSTLEIQRTEQGDSAMYLCASSVGTAVNTEAFFGQGTRLTVV.

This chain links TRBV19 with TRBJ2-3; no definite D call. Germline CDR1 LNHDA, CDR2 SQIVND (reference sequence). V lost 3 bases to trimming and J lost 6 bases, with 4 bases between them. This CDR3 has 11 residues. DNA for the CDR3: TGTGCCAGTAGTATCGGTGATACGCAGTATTTT. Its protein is CASSIGDTQYF.

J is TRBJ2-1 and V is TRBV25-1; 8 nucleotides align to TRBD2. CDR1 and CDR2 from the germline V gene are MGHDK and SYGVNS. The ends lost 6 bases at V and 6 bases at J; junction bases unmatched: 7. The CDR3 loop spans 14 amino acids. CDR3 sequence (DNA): TGTGCCAGCAGGGGCGGGGGGTTCTCCAATGAGCAGTTCTTC. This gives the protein CASRGGGFSNEQFF.

This CDR3 reads CASSMAGVGGYTF. The CDR3 bases are TGTGCCAGTAGTATGGCCGGGGTAGGGGGCTACACCTTC. V is TRBV19 and J is TRBJ1-2; D not certain. The CDR3 sequence is 13 residues long. V was pared by 3 bases and J by 8 bases, with 13 bases between. In germline, CDR1 is LNHDA, CDR2 SQIVND (reference sequence).

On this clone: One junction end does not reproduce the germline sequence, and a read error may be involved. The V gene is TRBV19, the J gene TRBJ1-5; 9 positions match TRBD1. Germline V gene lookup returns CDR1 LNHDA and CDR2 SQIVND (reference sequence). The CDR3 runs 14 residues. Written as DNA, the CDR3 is TGTGCCAGTAGTACCACAGGGGGCAAACAGCCCCAGCATTTT. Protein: CASSTTGGKQPQHF.

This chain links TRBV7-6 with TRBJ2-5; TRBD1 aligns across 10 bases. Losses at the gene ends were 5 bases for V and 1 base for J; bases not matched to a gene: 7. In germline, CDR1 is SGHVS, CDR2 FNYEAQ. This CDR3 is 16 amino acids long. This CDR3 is CASSPAGTGVQETQYF. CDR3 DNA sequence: TGTGCCAGCAGCCCTGCCGGGACAGGGGTCCAAGAGACCCAGTACTTC.

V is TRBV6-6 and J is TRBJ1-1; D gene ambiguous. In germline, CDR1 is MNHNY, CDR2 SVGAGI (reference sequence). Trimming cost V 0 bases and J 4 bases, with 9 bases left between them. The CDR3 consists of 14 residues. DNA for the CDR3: TGTGCCAGCAGTTACTCCCAGCGACTCACTGAAGCTTTCTTT. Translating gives CASSYSQRLTEAFF.

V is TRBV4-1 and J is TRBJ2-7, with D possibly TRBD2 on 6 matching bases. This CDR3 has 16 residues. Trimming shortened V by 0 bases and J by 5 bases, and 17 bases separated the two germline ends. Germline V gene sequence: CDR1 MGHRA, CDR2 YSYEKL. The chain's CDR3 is CASSQDHRGIPNEQYF. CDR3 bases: TGCGCCAGCAGCCAAGATCACCGGGGGATCCCCAACGAGCAGTACTTC.

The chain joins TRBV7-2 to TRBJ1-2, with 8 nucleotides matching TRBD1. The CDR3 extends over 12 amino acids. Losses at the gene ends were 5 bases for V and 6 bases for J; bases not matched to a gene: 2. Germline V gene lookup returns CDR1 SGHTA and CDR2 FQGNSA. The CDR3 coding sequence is TGTGCCAGCAGCAGGACAGGGAATGGCTACACCTTC. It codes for CASSRTGNGYTF.

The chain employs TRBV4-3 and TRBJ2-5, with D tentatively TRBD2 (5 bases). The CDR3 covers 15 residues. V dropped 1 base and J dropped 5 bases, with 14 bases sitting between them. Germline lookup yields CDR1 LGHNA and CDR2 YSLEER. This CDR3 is CASSQGLGSAETQYF. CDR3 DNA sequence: TGCGCCAGCAGCCAAGGGTTGGGTAGCGCGGAGACCCAGTACTTC.

CDR3 region: CASCLGDRVNTEAFF. CDR3 bases: TGTGCCAGCTGCCTAGGGGACAGGGTGAACACTGAAGCTTTCTTT. V is TRBV7-9 and J is TRBJ1-1; 9 positions agree with TRBD1. With V trimmed by 8 bases and J by 0 bases, 7 bases remained unmatched. Germline CDR1 reads SEHNR; CDR2 reads FQNEAQ (reference sequence). The CDR3 is made up of 15 amino acids.

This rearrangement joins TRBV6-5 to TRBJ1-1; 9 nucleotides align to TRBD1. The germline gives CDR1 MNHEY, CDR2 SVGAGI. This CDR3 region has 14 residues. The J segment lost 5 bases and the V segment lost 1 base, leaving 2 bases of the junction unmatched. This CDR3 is CASSYYGTGTEAFF. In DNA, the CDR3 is TGTGCCAGCAGTTACTACGGGACAGGGACTGAAGCTTTCTTT.

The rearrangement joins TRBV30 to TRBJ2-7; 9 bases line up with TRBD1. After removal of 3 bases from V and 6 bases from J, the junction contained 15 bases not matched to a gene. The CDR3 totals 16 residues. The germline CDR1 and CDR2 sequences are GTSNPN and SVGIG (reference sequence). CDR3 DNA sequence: TGTGCCTGGAGCGAAAAACCCGGGACAGGGCGGCTCGAGCAGTACTTC. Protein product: CAWSEKPGTGRLEQYF.

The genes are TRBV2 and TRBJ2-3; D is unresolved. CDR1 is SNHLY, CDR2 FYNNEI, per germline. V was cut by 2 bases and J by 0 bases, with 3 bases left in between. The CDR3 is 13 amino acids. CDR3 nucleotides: TGTGCCAGCAGTGAATATAGCACAGATACGCAGTATTTT. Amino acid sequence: CASSEYSTDTQYF.

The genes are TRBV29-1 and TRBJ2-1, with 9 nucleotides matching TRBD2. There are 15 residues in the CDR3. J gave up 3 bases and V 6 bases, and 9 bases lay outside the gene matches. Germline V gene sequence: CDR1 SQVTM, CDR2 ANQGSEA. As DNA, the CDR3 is TGCAGCGTCCCGGGACTAGCAGGTTTCTACAATGAGCAGTTCTTC. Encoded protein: CSVPGLAGFYNEQFF.

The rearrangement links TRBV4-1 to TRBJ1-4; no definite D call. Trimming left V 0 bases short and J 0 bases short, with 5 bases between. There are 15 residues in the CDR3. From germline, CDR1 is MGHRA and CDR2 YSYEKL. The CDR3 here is CASSQDTTTNEKLFF. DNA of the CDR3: TGCGCCAGCAGCCAAGACACAACAACTAATGAAAAACTGTTTTTT.

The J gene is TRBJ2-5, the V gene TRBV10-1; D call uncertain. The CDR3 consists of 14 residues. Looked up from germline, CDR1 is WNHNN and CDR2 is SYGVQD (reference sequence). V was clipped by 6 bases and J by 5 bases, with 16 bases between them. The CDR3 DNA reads TGCGCCAGCAGGCACATACCGCCGATGGAGACCCAGTACTTC. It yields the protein CASRHIPPMETQYF.

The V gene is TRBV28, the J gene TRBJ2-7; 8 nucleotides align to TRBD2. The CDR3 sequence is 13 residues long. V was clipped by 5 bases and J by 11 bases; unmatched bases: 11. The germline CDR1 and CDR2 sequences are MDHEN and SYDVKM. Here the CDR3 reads CASSRGGRIMKYF. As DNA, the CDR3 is TGTGCCAGCAGTCGGGGGGGCCGCATAATGAAGTACTTC. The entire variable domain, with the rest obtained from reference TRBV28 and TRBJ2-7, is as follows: DVKVTQSSRYLVKRTGEKVFLECVQDMDHENMFWYRQDPGLGLRLIYFSYDVKMKEKGDIPEGYSVSREKKERFSLILESASTNQTSMYLCASSRGGRIMKYFGPGTRLTVT.

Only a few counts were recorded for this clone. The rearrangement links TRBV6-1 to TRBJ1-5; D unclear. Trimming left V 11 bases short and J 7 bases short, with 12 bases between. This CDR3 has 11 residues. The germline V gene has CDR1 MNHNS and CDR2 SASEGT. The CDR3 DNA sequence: TGTGCCTCGAGGGAGGGACAGCCCCAGCATTTT. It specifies CASREGQPQHF.

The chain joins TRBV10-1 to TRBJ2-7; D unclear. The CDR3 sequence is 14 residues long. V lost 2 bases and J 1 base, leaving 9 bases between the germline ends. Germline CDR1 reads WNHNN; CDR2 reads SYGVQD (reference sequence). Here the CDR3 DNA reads TGCGCCAGCAGTGAGATTCACTGGTCCTACGAGCAGTACTTC. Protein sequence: CASSEIHWSYEQYF.

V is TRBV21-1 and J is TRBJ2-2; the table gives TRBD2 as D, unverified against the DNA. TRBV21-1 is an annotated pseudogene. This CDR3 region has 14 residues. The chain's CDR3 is CASLGQRGTGELFF. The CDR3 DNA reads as TGTGCCAGCCTAGGACAGCGGGGCACCGGGGAGCTGTTTTTT.

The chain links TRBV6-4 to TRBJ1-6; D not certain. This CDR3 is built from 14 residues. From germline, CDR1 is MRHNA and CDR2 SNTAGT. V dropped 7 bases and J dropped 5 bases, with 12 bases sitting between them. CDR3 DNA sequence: TGTGCCAGCATCCGAGACACAGATAATTCACCCCTCCACTTT. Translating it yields CASIRDTDNSPLHF.

CDR3 bases: TGTGCCATCAGTGAATTACTTTACAATGAGCAGTTCTTC. This gives the protein CAISELLYNEQFF. The chain is built from TRBV10-3 and TRBJ2-1, with D hard to call. Trimming pared 3 bases from V and 4 bases from J, leaving 7 bases between. Germline loops: CDR1 ENHRY, CDR2 SYGVKD. The CDR3 extends over 13 amino acids.

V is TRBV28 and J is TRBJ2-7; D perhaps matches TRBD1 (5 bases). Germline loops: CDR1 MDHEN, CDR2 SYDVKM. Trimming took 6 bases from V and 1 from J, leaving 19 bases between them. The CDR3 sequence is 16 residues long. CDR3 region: CASRTGVGLLSYEQYF. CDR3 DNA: TGTGCCAGCAGAACCGGCGTGGGGCTCTTATCCTACGAGCAGTACTTC.

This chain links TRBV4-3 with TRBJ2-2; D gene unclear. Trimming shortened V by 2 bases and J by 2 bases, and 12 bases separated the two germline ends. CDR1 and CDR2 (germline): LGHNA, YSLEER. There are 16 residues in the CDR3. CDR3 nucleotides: TGCGCCAGCAGCCAATCTCGTCCAGGAAACACCGGGGAGCTGTTTTTT. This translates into CASSQSRPGNTGELFF.

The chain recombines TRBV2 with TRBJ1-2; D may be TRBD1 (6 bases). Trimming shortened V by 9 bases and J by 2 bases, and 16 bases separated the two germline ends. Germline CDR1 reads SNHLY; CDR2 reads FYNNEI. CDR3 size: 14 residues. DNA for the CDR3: TGTGCCAGTACCCACAGGGCTCTAAACTATGGCTACACCTTC. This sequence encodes CASTHRALNYGYTF.

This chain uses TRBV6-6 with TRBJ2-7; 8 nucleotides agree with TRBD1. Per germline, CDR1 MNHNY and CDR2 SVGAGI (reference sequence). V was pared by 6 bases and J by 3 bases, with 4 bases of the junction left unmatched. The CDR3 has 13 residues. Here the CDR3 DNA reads TGTGCCAGCAGGGCAGGGGGCGGCTACGAGCAGTACTTC. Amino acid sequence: CASRAGGGYEQYF.

The CDR3 region has the DNA TGTGCCAGTAGTAAGGACAGGGCGCGGGTAATGAACACTGAAGCTTTCTTT. Its translation is CASSKDRARVMNTEAFF. The V call is TRBV19, the J call TRBJ1-1; 8 bases are a match to TRBD1. V shed 4 bases and J 0 bases; nucleotides not matched to a gene: 10. There are 17 residues in the CDR3. Germline CDR1 and CDR2: LNHDA and SQIVND (reference sequence).

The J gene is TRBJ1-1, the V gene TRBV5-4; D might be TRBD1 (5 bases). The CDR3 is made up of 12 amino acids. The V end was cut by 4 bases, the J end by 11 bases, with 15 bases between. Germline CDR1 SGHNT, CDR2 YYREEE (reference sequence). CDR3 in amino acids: CASSPTQGRAFF. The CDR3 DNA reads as TGTGCCAGCAGCCCGACGCAGGGAAGGGCTTTCTTT.

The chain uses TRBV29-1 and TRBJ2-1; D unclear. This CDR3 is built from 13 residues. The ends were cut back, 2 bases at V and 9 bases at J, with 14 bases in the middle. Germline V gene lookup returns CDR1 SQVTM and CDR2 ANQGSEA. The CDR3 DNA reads TGCAGCGTTGAAATTGACTGGGTTAGTGAGCAGTTCTTC. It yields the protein CSVEIDWVSEQFF.

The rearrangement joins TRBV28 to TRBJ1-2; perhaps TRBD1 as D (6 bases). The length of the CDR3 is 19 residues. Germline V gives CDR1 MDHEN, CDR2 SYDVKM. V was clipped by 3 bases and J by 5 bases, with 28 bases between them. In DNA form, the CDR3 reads TGTGCCAGCAGTTTGGTATCAGGGGCAGGTGGATCGAACTATTATGGCTACACCTTC. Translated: CASSLVSGAGGSNYYGYTF.

CDR3: CSATQGVDEKLFF. The CDR3, as DNA: TGCAGCGCCACTCAAGGGGTTGATGAAAAACTGTTTTTT. The V and J genes are TRBV29-1 and TRBJ1-4; tentatively, D is TRBD1 (5 bases). Germline loops: CDR1 SQVTM, CDR2 ANQGSEA. Deletions cut 7 bases from V and 6 bases from J, with 15 bases between. The CDR3 runs to 13 residues.